The present T cell receptor (beta chain) was sequenced within a study of T cells after yellow fever vaccination. CDR1 is SGHTA, CDR2 FQGNSA, per germline. The ends lost 1 base at V and 6 bases at J; junction bases unmatched: 6. CDR3 length: 15 amino acids. The authors made TCR cDNA by 5'RACE template switching, adding a universal primer site and UMIs. TCRdb re-called the 5' RACE reads through MiXCR, storing one row per CDR3 protein. The sample has hundreds of thousands of distinct CDR3 sequences; more than 9% are singletons. Sample: PBMCs, taken on the day of the yellow fever booster vaccination. The clonotype comes from a man aged 30 to 39 who received the YFV17D yellow fever vaccine. The chain recombines TRBV7-2 with TRBJ2-1; 7 bases match TRBD2. CDR3 sequence (DNA): TGTGCCAGCAGCTTAGGGGGCGGGAGCTTCAATGAGCAGTTCTTC. Its protein product is CASSLGGGSFNEQFF.